This TCR beta chain was recovered during a study of T cell responses to AZD1222 COVID-19 vaccine. Points from the study as a whole: Baseline serostatus was positive in only six AZD1222 recipients.

The protocol was immunoSEQ multiplex PCR, while the TCRdb copy is restricted to in-frame clones and leaves out a portion. The data hold tens of thousands of clones, with over 60% observed a single time. On this clone: No antigen is known for it.

Second doses that came at about 4 or about 12 weeks were put together. The receptor was isolated from an adult who received the AZD1222 COVID-19 vaccine. Material: peripheral blood, obtained 28 days after the second AZD1222 dose.

The CDR3 sequence is CASSFLAGSTDTQYF. The CDR3, as DNA: TGTGCCAGCAGCTTCTTAGCAGGTTCCACAGATACGCAGTATTTT. The chain has TRBV5-8 and TRBJ2-3; unclear D gene. The CDR3 totals 15 residues. Germline CDR1 SGHTS, CDR2 YDEGEE. Trimming removed 2 bases from V and 2 bases from J, with 12 bases in between. The full variable domain, rest sourced from reference TRBV5-8 and TRBJ2-3, is EAGVTQSPTHLIKTRGQQATLRCSPISGHTSVYWYQQALGLGLQFLLWYDEGEERNRGNFPPRFSGRQFPNYSSELNVNALELEDSALYLCASSFLAGSTDTQYFGPGTRLTVL.